The following is a TCR beta chain sequence with its context. This sample was included in a study of blood T cells in healthy people across ages. The length of the CDR3 is 17 residues. J gave up 3 bases and V 5 bases, and 12 bases lay outside the gene matches. The V gene's germline CDR1 is MNHEY and CDR2 SVGEGT. For the second PCR, which ran for about 6 to 11 cycles, a sample-barcoded 5' primer and a J-beta primer mix were used. TCRdb itself ran the 5' RACE reads through MiXCR, one entry per CDR3 protein. The sample lists 780,000 or so distinct CDR3 sequences, around 25% occurring once. This sample also belongs to another study, concerning T cells of mothers and their children. That study reports: Across the analysis, no persistent microchimeric T cell clones were detected.

Specimen: blood. The chain couples TRBV6-2 or TRBV6-3 to TRBJ1-2, with 10 nucleotides matching TRBD1. The source is a boy between 5 and 17 years old in good health. DNA for the CDR3: TGTGCCAGCAGTAAACCCCGGGACAGGGGCCCTGACTATGGCTACACCTTC. Amino acids: CASSKPRDRGPDYGYTF.